This T cell receptor beta chain was sequenced during a study of blood T cell repertoires in COVID-19. Study in general: Acute and convalescent COVID-19 specimens originated in the United States, Italy and Spain. The analysed material was cDNA or gDNA that came from T cells, B-cell-depleted T cells, or PBMCs.

V was pared by 2 bases and J by 1 base, with 14 bases between. The CDR3 length is 16 residues. Germline V gene lookup returns CDR1 MNHEY and CDR2 SVGAGI. Original data processing: Amplification from reference gene primers served as the basis for estimated nucleated cell counts. TCRdb keeps only in-frame clones here, not all; method: immunoSEQ multiplex PCR. V and J calls and clone size are copied from that table; D and trimming were computed from the DNA. The data show 250,000 to 350,000 clones, roughly 80% seen once. The sequenced material came from peripheral blood. The receptor was derived from a woman aged 50 to 60 with active or convalescent COVID-19. The chain is built from TRBV6-5 and TRBJ1-1, with unresolved D. The CDR3 loop reads CASSYRSRRENTEAFF. The CDR3, as DNA: TGTGCCAGCAGTTACCGTTCCCGGAGGGAGAACACTGAAGCTTTCTTT.